This entry lists 31 T cell receptor beta chains sequenced from one sample in a study of T cells in Graves' hyperthyroidism and ophthalmopathy. RNA transcripts were the template for amplifying TCR beta CDR3 regions. The primer set for the first-round RT-PCR of the TCR CDR3 was HTBI. TCRdb used MiXCR to reprocess the multiplex PCR reads, holding one entry per CDR3 protein. The sample has about 380,000 distinct CDR3 sequences, less than 20% seen once. Sequencing was performed on blood. The receptor set was obtained from a man younger than 30 with Graves' ophthalmopathy.

This clonotype was seen many times. The chain links TRBV20-1 to TRBJ1-1; no reliable D call. Trimming left V 5 bases short and J 1 base short, with 5 bases between. Germline V gene data show CDR1 as DFQATT and CDR2 as SNEGSKA (reference sequence). CDR3 length: 11 residues. In DNA form, the CDR3 reads TGCAGTGCTCAAAAGAACACTGAAGCTTTCTTT. Amino acids: CSAQKNTEAFF.

This clonotype showed up just a few times. The chain joins TRBV27 to TRBJ1-1; 9 positions agree with TRBD1. The length of the CDR3 is 21 residues. CDR1 MNHEY and CDR2 SMNVEV come from the germline V gene (reference sequence). V shed 6 bases and J 1 base; nucleotides not matched to a gene: 24. This CDR3 reads CASSSTTLSPTGGLWNTEAFF. In nucleotides, the CDR3 is TGTGCCAGCAGCTCTACTACTCTATCTCCGACAGGGGGGTTGTGGAACACTGAAGCTTTCTTT.

The DNA of the CDR3 is TGTGCCATCAGCCCCCGGGACAGATCCTCCTACAATGAGCAGTTCTTC. This gives the protein CAISPRDRSSYNEQFF. The rearrangement links TRBV10-3 to TRBJ2-1, with 7 positions matching TRBD1. Germline-derived CDR1 and CDR2 are ENHRY and SYGVKD. The V and J ends lost 6 bases and 0 bases, in that order; junction bases with no gene match: 8. The CDR3 is 16 residues long.

This clonotype was seen more than once but under ten times. V and J are TRBV4-1 and TRBJ2-5; D ambiguous. Looked up from germline, CDR1 is MGHRA and CDR2 is YSYEKL. The CDR3 is made up of 15 amino acids. Trimming took 0 bases from V and 2 from J, leaving 10 bases between them. In DNA, the CDR3 is TGCGCCAGCAGCCAAGACGGGCCTTCTCAAGAGACCCAGTACTTC. It specifies CASSQDGPSQETQYF.

Ten or more counts support this clonotype. The chain recombines TRBV11-2 with TRBJ1-1; D is uncertain. Trimming pared 1 base from V and 6 bases from J, leaving 9 bases between. This CDR3 has 13 amino acids. Looked up from germline, CDR1 is SGHAT and CDR2 is FQNNGV. CDR3 region: CASSLAPVAEAFF. CDR3 nucleotides: TGTGCCAGCAGCTTAGCCCCCGTCGCTGAAGCTTTCTTT.

This chain joins TRBV7-8 and TRBJ2-4; TRBD2 is a possible D gene (5 bases). CDR1 and CDR2 (germline): SGHVS, FQNEAQ. The CDR3 length is 12 residues. Trimming took 2 bases from V and 8 from J, leaving 7 bases between them. The CDR3 spells CASSLRADIQYF. CDR3 DNA: TGTGCCAGCAGCTTACGAGCGGACATTCAGTACTTC.

This clonotype has a count of ten or more. The chain joins TRBV5-6 to TRBJ2-3; 7 bases are shared with TRBD1. V shed 3 bases and J 10 bases; nucleotides not matched to a gene: 11. The CDR3 is 14 amino acids. The germline CDR1 and CDR2 sequences are SGHDT and YYEEEE. The CDR3 here is CASSSGTAIPAQYF. Here the CDR3 DNA reads TGTGCCAGCAGCTCCGGGACAGCGATTCCCGCGCAGTATTTT.

This clonotype was recorded at least ten times. The chain joins TRBV12-3 or TRBV12-4 to TRBJ2-7, with TRBD1 matching 9 bases. V lost 6 bases and J lost 6; bases outside the gene matches: 6. The CDR3 spans 13 residues. The CDR3 reads CASRQGAPGEQYF. CDR3 DNA sequence: TGTGCCAGCAGACAGGGGGCCCCCGGCGAGCAGTACTTC.

This rearrangement joins TRBV18 to TRBJ2-3; 7 bases align to TRBD1. CDR3 length: 16 amino acids. The J segment lost 4 bases and the V segment lost 3 bases, leaving 10 bases of the junction unmatched. Germline V gene lookup returns CDR1 KGHSH and CDR2 LQKENI. In DNA, the CDR3 is TGTGCCAGCTCACCCACAAGACAGGGTAGCCCAGATACGCAGTATTTT. It translates to CASSPTRQGSPDTQYF.

This clonotype was seen a few times. V and J are TRBV20-1 and TRBJ2-4, with a tentative D call TRBD2 (6 bases). V lost 6 bases and J 1 base, leaving 22 bases between the germline ends. The CDR3 is 17 amino acids. The V gene's germline CDR1 is DFQATT and CDR2 SNEGSKA (reference sequence). CDR3 sequence reads: CSAFGTRERRAKNIQYF. The CDR3 DNA is TGCAGTGCCTTCGGGACTCGGGAACGTAGGGCCAAAAACATTCAGTACTTC.

This clonotype was recorded many times. V usage is TRBV6-1 and J usage is TRBJ2-5; TRBD2 might be the D (6 bases). CDR1 is MNHNS, CDR2 SASEGT, per germline. The CDR3 consists of 13 residues. V lost 3 bases and J 5 bases, leaving 10 bases between the germline ends. CDR3 bases: TGTGCCAGCAGTGACGGGGGATTGGAGACCCAGTACTTC. This codes for CASSDGGLETQYF.

This clonotype occurred a few times. A read error may be the cause here, since a much bigger clone is one base away. The J gene is TRBJ2-5, the V gene TRBV24-1; 8 bases fit TRBD1. There are 17 residues in the CDR3. Germline CDR1 and CDR2: KGHDR and SFDVKD. Losses at the gene ends were 0 bases for V and 7 bases for J; bases not matched to a gene: 12. The CDR3 protein is CATSDLRAETGDGTQYF. CDR3 DNA: TGTGCCACCAGTGATTTGAGGGCCGAGACAGGGGACGGGACCCAGTACTTC.

This clonotype came up a few times. CDR3 protein: CASSGDQQNTGELFF. The CDR3, as DNA: TGTGCCAGCAGTGGGGACCAGCAGAACACCGGGGAGCTGTTTTTT. The rearrangement uses TRBV28 and TRBJ2-2; D is possibly TRBD1 or TRBD2 (5 bases each). Germline CDR1 and CDR2: MDHEN and SYDVKM. The CDR3 consists of 15 residues. The germline V and J ends were trimmed by 5 bases and 1 base, with 11 bases remaining between them.

The chain couples TRBV27 to TRBJ2-1; perhaps TRBD1 as D (6 bases). The germline V gene encodes CDR1 MNHEY and CDR2 SMNVEV (reference sequence). This CDR3 has 15 amino acids. Trimming cost V 6 bases and J 0 bases, with 12 bases left between them. The CDR3 here is CASRRQAPSYNEQFF. CDR3 in DNA: TGTGCCAGCAGAAGACAGGCCCCCTCCTACAATGAGCAGTTCTTC.

This clonotype occurred many times. This chain links TRBV12-3 or TRBV12-4 with TRBJ2-7; possible D gene TRBD1, 5 bases. The CDR3 covers 13 residues. Trimming stripped 3 bases from V and 6 bases from J, with 12 bases between. The DNA of the CDR3 is TGTGCCAGCAGTTTGAGCAGGGCCGGCGAGCAGTACTTC. This sequence encodes CASSLSRAGEQYF.

CDR3 coding DNA: TGTGCCAGCAGCGGCGGGGGGACACCCGGCATTACCTATAATTCACCCCTCCACTTT. Protein: CASSGGGTPGITYNSPLHF. This chain uses TRBV5-4 with TRBJ1-6, with D possibly matching TRBD1 (6 bases). Germline assignment: CDR1 SGHNT and CDR2 YYREEE (reference sequence). The CDR3 sequence is 19 residues long. The V end was cut by 4 bases, the J end by 2 bases, with 22 bases between. The complete variable domain, with remaining parts taken from reference TRBV5-4 and TRBJ1-6, reads ETGVTQSPTHLIKTRGQQVTLRCSSQSGHNTVSWYQQALGQGPQFIFQYYREEENGRGNFPPRFSGLQFPNYSSELNVNALELDDSALYLCASSGGGTPGITYNSPLHFGNGTRLTVT.

The chain is built from TRBV10-2 and TRBJ2-1; D is undetermined. Germline V gene sequence: CDR1 WSHSY, CDR2 SAAADI. Trimming removed 2 bases at V and 0 bases at J, with 8 bases between. The CDR3 is 15 residues long. The CDR3 nucleotides are TGCGCCAGCAGTGAGGCCCCTAGCTCCTACAATGAGCAGTTCTTC. The encoded protein is CASSEAPSSYNEQFF.

This clonotype was seen ten or more times. The rearrangement links TRBV12-3 or TRBV12-4 to TRBJ2-7; D might be TRBD1 or TRBD2, each matching 6 bases. This CDR3 contains 14 residues. V lost 6 bases and J 4 bases, leaving 16 bases between the germline ends. In DNA form, the CDR3 reads TGTGCCAGCAGCACGCCAGGGGCGGGGTACGAGCAGTACTTC. This codes for CASSTPGAGYEQYF.

In the case of this clonotype: A much larger clone sits a single nucleotide away, making a read error possible. The CDR3 DNA is TGTGCCGGCAGTCACCTCCTTGTTGCAACTAATGAAAAACTGTTTTTT. Amino acids: CAGSHLLVATNEKLFF. The gene calls are TRBV2 and TRBJ1-4; no clear D. The germline gives CDR1 SNHLY, CDR2 FYNNEI. This CDR3 is 16 amino acids long.

This clonotype was picked up many times. The gene calls are TRBV5-1 and TRBJ1-1, with D unresolved. Germline-derived CDR1 and CDR2 are SGHRS and YFSETQ. V dropped 0 bases and J dropped 4 bases, with 13 bases sitting between them. The CDR3 extends over 15 amino acids. As DNA, the CDR3 is TGCGCCAGCAGCTTGGGTCCGGGCTCGGCCACTGAAGCTTTCTTT. As protein: CASSLGPGSATEAFF.

The chain combines TRBV18 with TRBJ2-2, with unresolved D. Deletions cut 2 bases from V and 8 bases from J, with 3 bases between. The germline V gene has CDR1 KGHSH and CDR2 LQKENI. This CDR3 is 11 amino acids long. This chain's CDR3 is CASSPVGELFF. The CDR3 region has the DNA TGTGCCAGCTCACCAGTGGGGGAGCTGTTTTTT. The full variable domain, in which reference TRBV18 and TRBJ2-2 provide the parts outside the CDR3, is NAGVMQNPRHLVRRRGQEARLRCSPMKGHSHVYWYRQLPEEGLKFMVYLQKENIIDESGMPKERFSAEFPKEGPSILRIQQVVRGDSAAYFCASSPVGELFFGEGSRLTVL.

Points on this clonotype: Just one base apart from a much larger clone, this may be a read error. The chain carries TRBV7-3 and TRBJ2-1, with D perhaps TRBD2 (5 bases). Germline-derived CDR1 and CDR2 are SGHTA and FQGTGA. The CDR3 totals 16 residues. CDR3 nucleotides: TGTGCCAGCAGCTCGACCTCAGCGGCCTCCTACAATGGGCAGTTCTTC. This gives the protein CASSSTSAASYNGQFF.

This clonotype was detected ten times or more. The CDR3 sequence: CASSQVIPPPGNAPNEQFF. The DNA for the CDR3 is TGTGCCAGCAGCCAAGTTATTCCCCCTCCCGGGAATGCACCGAATGAGCAGTTCTTC. The V gene is TRBV3-1, the J gene TRBJ2-1; D might be TRBD2 (5 bases). Trimming left V 1 base short and J 7 bases short, with 26 bases between. In germline, CDR1 is LGHDT, CDR2 YNNKEL (reference sequence). There are 19 residues in the CDR3.

CDR3 sequence: CASSRGTGQGNTEAFF. DNA for the CDR3: TGTGCCAGCAGCCGAGGGACGGGACAGGGGAACACTGAAGCTTTCTTT. This chain connects TRBV3-1 to TRBJ1-1; 9 nucleotides line up with TRBD1. The CDR3 contains 16 residues. Germline V gene lookup returns CDR1 LGHDT and CDR2 YNNKEL (reference sequence). Trimming removed 4 bases from V and 1 base from J; junction bases left unmatched: 7.

This clonotype was observed at least ten times. The CDR3 protein is CASSKTTGGENNEQFF. CDR3 coding DNA: TGTGCCAGCAGCAAAACTACAGGGGGCGAAAACAATGAGCAGTTCTTC. This chain links TRBV11-2 with TRBJ2-1; 9 bases agree with TRBD1. J lost 5 bases, V lost 5 bases, and 10 bases had no gene match. Looked up from germline, CDR1 is SGHAT and CDR2 is FQNNGV. CDR3 length equals 16 residues. The full variable domain, its missing parts supplied by reference TRBV11-2 and TRBJ2-1, is EAGVAQSPRYKIIEKRQSVAFWCNPISGHATLYWYQQILGQGPKLLIQFQNNGVVDDSQLPKDRFSAERLKGVDSTLKIQPAKLEDSAVYLCASSKTTGGENNEQFFGPGTRLTVL.

The CDR3 nucleotides read TGTGCCAGCTCACCCCCACAGTTAACAGGGGGGATTAATGATGGCTACACCTTC. It is translated as CASSPPQLTGGINDGYTF. The rearrangement joins TRBV18 to TRBJ1-2; 8 nucleotides align to TRBD1. The trim removed 3 bases at V and 6 bases at J, leaving 18 bases unmatched. This CDR3 spans 18 amino acids. In germline, CDR1 is KGHSH, CDR2 LQKENI. Full variable domain (outside the CDR3, taken from reference TRBV18 and TRBJ1-2): NAGVMQNPRHLVRRRGQEARLRCSPMKGHSHVYWYRQLPEEGLKFMVYLQKENIIDESGMPKERFSAEFPKEGPSILRIQQVVRGDSAAYFCASSPPQLTGGINDGYTFGSGTRLTVV.

This clonotype has a handful of counts. The genes are TRBV6-1 and TRBJ1-5; D unresolved. The V and J ends lost 6 bases and 0 bases respectively, with 15 bases between them. The CDR3 spans 16 residues. In germline, CDR1 is MNHNS, CDR2 SASEGT. DNA for the CDR3: TGTGCCAGCAGAGTCGCCCCGGGGAATAGCAATCAGCCCCAGCATTTT. As protein: CASRVAPGNSNQPQHF.

The J gene is TRBJ2-2, the V gene TRBV28, with 10 bases aligning to TRBD2. V shed 9 bases, J shed 5 bases, and the junction held 6 bases outside the gene matches. From germline, CDR1 is MDHEN and CDR2 SYDVKM. The CDR3 length is 14 residues. The CDR3 loop is CASISGGATGELFF. The DNA for the CDR3 is TGTGCCAGTATCAGCGGGGGGGCTACCGGGGAGCTGTTTTTT.

This clonotype has only a few counts. This chain connects TRBV19 to TRBJ2-1, with 8 bases that match TRBD2. CDR3 length equals 15 residues. V trimming: 7 bases; J trimming: 6 bases; junction bases outside the gene matches: 11. Germline V gene sequence: CDR1 LNHDA, CDR2 SQIVND (reference sequence). Here the CDR3 reads CASTPGVAGTNEQFF. CDR3 coding DNA: TGTGCCAGTACCCCTGGGGTAGCGGGGACCAATGAGCAGTTCTTC.

Many counts were recorded for this clonotype. The genes are TRBV12-3 or TRBV12-4 and TRBJ2-3; D might be TRBD2 (6 bases). This CDR3 contains 14 residues. The V gene lost 10 bases and the J gene lost 1 base, with 15 bases spanning the gap. The CDR3 here is CAIKPGLRTDTQYF. The CDR3 nucleotides read TGTGCCATCAAGCCGGGACTCCGCACAGATACGCAGTATTTT.

This clonotype has ten or more counts. The genes are TRBV5-1 and TRBJ2-2; tentative D call: TRBD1 (7 bases). The V gene's germline CDR1 is SGHRS and CDR2 YFSETQ. The CDR3 covers 15 residues. The V end lost 2 bases, the J end lost 5 bases, and 13 bases lay between the germline ends. The CDR3 reads CASSLTAGGTGELFF. The CDR3 DNA is TGCGCCAGCAGCTTAACTGCAGGGGGGACCGGGGAGCTGTTTTTT.